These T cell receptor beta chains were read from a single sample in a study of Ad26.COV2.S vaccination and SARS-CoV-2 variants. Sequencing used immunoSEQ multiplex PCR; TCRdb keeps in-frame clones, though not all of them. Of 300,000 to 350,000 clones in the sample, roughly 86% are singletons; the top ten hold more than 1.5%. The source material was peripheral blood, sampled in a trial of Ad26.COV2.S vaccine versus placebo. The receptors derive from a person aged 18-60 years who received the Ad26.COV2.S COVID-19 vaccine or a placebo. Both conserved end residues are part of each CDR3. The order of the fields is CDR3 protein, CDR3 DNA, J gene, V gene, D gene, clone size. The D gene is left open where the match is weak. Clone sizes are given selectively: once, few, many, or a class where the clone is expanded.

CASSPGTEKGYGYTF	TGTGCCAGCAGCCCTGGGACCGAAAAGGGCTATGGCTACACCTTC	TRBJ1-2	TRBV11-2	.	.
CASSGGTGEHTEAFF	TGCGCCAGCAGCGGAGGGACAGGGGAACACACTGAAGCTTTCTTT	TRBJ1-1	TRBV5-1	TRBD1	.
CASSPDFSGGQPQHF	TGCGCCAGCAGCCCCGATTTCTCAGGAGGTCAGCCCCAGCATTTT	TRBJ1-5	TRBV5-1	.	.
CASSSTTGLGYGYTF	TGTGCCAGCAGTTCAACGACAGGGTTGGGCTATGGCTACACCTTC	TRBJ1-2	TRBV27	TRBD1	many
CASSPTGVSSYNEQFF	TGTGCCAGCAGCCCCACCGGGGTGAGCTCCTACAATGAGCAGTTCTTC	TRBJ2-1	TRBV7-8	.	.
CATSRGEANQPQHF	TGTGCCACCAGCAGAGGGGAGGCCAATCAGCCCCAGCATTTT	TRBJ1-5	TRBV15	.	.
CASSPDREPYGYTF	TGTGCCAGCAGCCCGGACAGGGAACCATATGGCTACACCTTC	TRBJ1-2	TRBV5-4	TRBD1	.
CASKPGLFNEQFF	TGTGCCAGCAAACCGGGACTATTCAATGAGCAGTTCTTC	TRBJ2-1	TRBV2	TRBD2	.
CASSDGMYGGGYTF	TGTGCCAGCAGTGACGGGATGTATGGCGGTGGCTACACCTTC	TRBJ1-2	TRBV6-4	.	.
CASSLISGGAGGNEQFF	TGTGCCAGCAGCTTAATTAGCGGGGGGGCAGGGGGCAATGAGCAGTTCTTC	TRBJ2-1	TRBV11-2	TRBD2	.
CASSRTSGGPSTDTQYF	TGCGCCAGCAGCCGTACTAGCGGGGGGCCGAGCACAGATACGCAGTATTTT	TRBJ2-3	TRBV5-1	TRBD2	.
CASSQSGIAGDFSGANVLTF	TGCGCCAGCAGCCAAAGCGGCATAGCGGGGGACTTCTCTGGGGCCAACGTCCTGACTTTC	TRBJ2-6	TRBV4-1	TRBD2	.
CASSPGAGGTEAFF	TGTGCCAGCTCCCCAGGAGCGGGAGGCACTGAAGCTTTCTTT	TRBJ1-1	TRBV18	.	.
CASSLVQDGYEQYF	TGTGCCAGCAGCTTAGTTCAGGATGGCTACGAGCAGTACTTC	TRBJ2-7	TRBV7-8	.	.
CASSIGRGARSLPNYGYTF	TGTGCCAGTAGTATTGGCCGGGGGGCAAGGAGCCTCCCTAACTATGGCTACACCTTC	TRBJ1-2	TRBV19	.	once
CATSDFGGQEQFF	TGTGCCACCAGTGATTTTGGGGGACAGGAGCAGTTCTTC	TRBJ2-1	TRBV24-1	TRBD1	once
CASVLSAEAFF	TGTGCCAGTGTATTGTCCGCTGAAGCTTTCTTT	TRBJ1-1	TRBV7-9	.	.
CASSLDRGPNTEAFF	TGTGCCAGCAGCTTAGACAGGGGGCCGAACACTGAAGCTTTCTTT	TRBJ1-1	TRBV7-6	TRBD1	.
CASSRDSGSYEQYF	TGCGCCAGCAGTCGCGACAGTGGCTCCTACGAGCAGTACTTC	TRBJ2-7	TRBV5-1	.	.
CASSLEADRGQPQHF	TGCGCCAGCAGCTTGGAGGCCGATAGGGGTCAGCCCCAGCATTTT	TRBJ1-5	TRBV5-1	.	.
CASSLERTGSSGNTIYF	TGTGCCAGCAGCTTAGAAAGGACAGGGAGCTCTGGAAACACCATATATTTT	TRBJ1-3	TRBV7-6	TRBD1	.
CASSQVGMRGGNTEAFF	TGCGCCAGCAGCCAAGTTGGTATGAGAGGCGGGAACACTGAAGCTTTCTTT	TRBJ1-1	TRBV4-1	.	once
CASSQDNDWIAGGYNEQFF	TGTGCCAGCAGCCAAGATAACGACTGGATAGCGGGGGGCTACAATGAGCAGTTCTTC	TRBJ2-1	TRBV3-1/TRBV3-2	TRBD2	.
CASSYSGTVRSPLHF	TGTGCCAGCAGTTACTCCGGGACAGTTAGGTCACCCCTCCACTTT	TRBJ1-6	TRBV6-5	TRBD1	few
CASSQTRQGARDTQYF	TGTGCCAGCAGCCAGACCAGACAGGGGGCTCGAGATACGCAGTATTTT	TRBJ2-3	TRBV3-1/TRBV3-2	TRBD1	.
CASSSRDRGAPIYGYTF	TGTGCCAGCAGCTCTCGGGACAGGGGGGCGCCCATCTATGGCTACACCTTC	TRBJ1-2	TRBV7-9	TRBD1	.
CASSPFRGYEQYF	TGTGCCAGCAGCCCCTTCAGGGGGTACGAGCAGTACTTC	TRBJ2-7	TRBV7-2	TRBD1	.
CASRGSGGGYNEQFF	TGTGCCAGCAGAGGTAGCGGGGGGGGCTACAATGAGCAGTTCTTC	TRBJ2-1	TRBV6-5	TRBD2	.
CASSLMKAEKLFF	TGTGCCAGCAGCTTAATGAAGGCAGAAAAACTGTTTTTT	TRBJ1-4	TRBV7-2	.	few
CASSLGTLYEQYF	TGTGCCAGCAGCCTGGGGACACTCTACGAGCAGTACTTC	TRBJ2-7	TRBV6-5	.	.
CASSREGGNTGELFF	TGCGCCAGCAGCCGGGAGGGAGGAAACACCGGGGAGCTGTTTTTT	TRBJ2-2	TRBV5-1	TRBD2	.